This passage covers 21 T cell receptor beta chains from one sample sequenced in a study of blood T cell repertoires in COVID-19. Here immunoSEQ multiplex PCR was the method, and the copy in TCRdb shows in-frame clones only, minus some. The profile covers under 300,000 clones, with roughly 80% appearing a single time and approximately 4% taken by the ten largest. Sequencing input: peripheral blood. These receptors originate from a woman in her thirties or forties with active or convalescent COVID-19.

The J gene is TRBJ2-1, the V gene TRBV28, with D possibly being TRBD2 (6 bases). The V end lost 3 bases, the J end lost 3 bases, and 12 bases lay between the germline ends. In germline, CDR1 is MDHEN, CDR2 SYDVKM. The CDR3 totals 15 residues. The CDR3 DNA reads as TGTGCCAGCAGTTTTCCGGGGGTTAACTACAATGAGCAGTTCTTC. As protein: CASSFPGVNYNEQFF.

The genes are TRBV10-3 and TRBJ1-4, with 10 bases aligning to TRBD1. This CDR3 is built from 15 residues. From germline, CDR1 is ENHRY and CDR2 SYGVKD. With V trimmed by 6 bases and J by 7 bases, 8 bases remained unmatched. This chain's CDR3 is CAISDSRDRGEKLFF. The CDR3 region has the DNA TGTGCCATCAGCGATTCACGGGACAGGGGTGAAAAACTGTTTTTT.

This chain joins TRBV5-8 and TRBJ1-6; 10 bases fit TRBD1. The J segment lost 8 bases and the V segment lost 4 bases, leaving 3 bases of the junction unmatched. Germline CDR1 and CDR2: SGHTS and YDEGEE. The CDR3 extends over 14 amino acids. This CDR3 reads CASSIGTGDSPLHF. The CDR3 DNA reads as TGTGCCAGCAGCATCGGGACAGGGGATTCACCCCTCCACTTT.

The V and J genes are TRBV28 and TRBJ1-2; possibly TRBD1 for D (5 bases). The CDR3 loop spans 15 amino acids. Germline CDR1 MDHEN, CDR2 SYDVKM. The germline V and J ends were trimmed by 4 bases and 3 bases, with 15 bases remaining between them. CDR3 in DNA: TGTGCCAGCAGTTACCCCCCCAGGGCCTACTATGGCTACACCTTC. It codes for CASSYPPRAYYGYTF.

V gene TRBV7-3 combines with J gene TRBJ2-1, with D tentatively TRBD2 (5 bases). V was clipped by 4 bases and J by 1 base, with 17 bases between them. Germline V gene data show CDR1 as SGHTA and CDR2 as FQGTGA. The CDR3 spans 17 residues. DNA for the CDR3: TGTGCCAGCAGCTCCATGGGAGCCCGCGGGTCCTACAATGAGCAGTTCTTC. It codes for CASSSMGARGSYNEQFF. Supplemented by reference TRBV7-3 and TRBJ2-1, the full variable domain reads GAGVSQTPSNKVTEKGKYVELRCDPISGHTALYWYRQSLGQGPEFLIYFQGTGAADDSGLPNDRFFAVRPEGSVSTLKIQRTERGDSAVYLCASSSMGARGSYNEQFFGPGTRLTVL.

The chain employs TRBV3-1 (or the pseudogene TRBV3-2) and TRBJ1-5; TRBD1 is a possible D gene (5 bases). CDR3 size: 17 residues. Germline assignment: CDR1 LGHDT and CDR2 YNNKEL (reference sequence). V lost 2 bases and J 5 bases, leaving 19 bases between the germline ends. CDR3 sequence reads: CASSQQPARWGDQPQHF. In DNA, the CDR3 is TGTGCCAGCAGCCAACAACCAGCTAGATGGGGGGATCAGCCCCAGCATTTT.

The chain has TRBV19 and TRBJ1-1; perhaps TRBD1 as D (5 bases). The CDR3 contains 14 residues. V lost 3 bases to trimming and J lost 5 bases, with 13 bases between them. Per the germline V gene, CDR1 is LNHDA and CDR2 is SQIVND (reference sequence). The CDR3 region has the DNA TGTGCCAGTAGTATTAGAGCAGGGCAGACTGAAGCTTTCTTT. Translated: CASSIRAGQTEAFF.

The V call is TRBV18, the J call TRBJ1-6, with D hard to call. The ends were cut back, 6 bases at V and 8 bases at J, with 11 bases in the middle. Germline CDR1 reads KGHSH; CDR2 reads LQKENI. This CDR3 spans 13 amino acids. CDR3 in DNA: TGTGCCAGCTCTCCCCTACCGGATTCACCCCTCCACTTT. Translation gives CASSPLPDSPLHF.

This chain connects TRBV2 to TRBJ1-2; TRBD1 matches 7 bases. Germline V gene data show CDR1 as SNHLY and CDR2 as FYNNEI. With 6 bases clipped from V and 6 bases from J, the junction kept 10 bases outside the gene matches. The CDR3 runs 14 residues. The DNA of the CDR3 is TGTGCCAGCAGGGGTCACAGGGGACCCCATGGCTACACCTTC. It yields the protein CASRGHRGPHGYTF.

The V and J genes are TRBV3-1 (or the pseudogene TRBV3-2) and TRBJ2-3, with 8 bases that match TRBD2. V lost 2 bases, J lost 1 base, and 5 bases stayed unmatched. This CDR3 spans 16 amino acids. Germline V gives CDR1 LGHDT, CDR2 YNNKEL (reference sequence). The CDR3 region is CASSQLAGLRTDTQYF. The DNA of the CDR3 is TGTGCCAGCAGCCAACTAGCGGGCCTTCGCACAGATACGCAGTATTTT.

The chain uses TRBV7-7 and TRBJ2-6; 9 nucleotides line up with TRBD1. There are 15 residues in the CDR3. CDR1 and CDR2 from the germline V gene are SSHAT and FNYEAQ (reference sequence). This CDR3 is CAIQTGGSGANVLTF. The CDR3 bases are TGTGCTATCCAGACAGGGGGCTCTGGGGCCAACGTCCTGACTTTC.

The V gene is TRBV28, the J gene TRBJ1-5, with 9 bases identical to TRBD1. The V and J ends lost 10 bases and 7 bases, in that order; junction bases with no gene match: 11. The germline V gene has CDR1 MDHEN and CDR2 SYDVKM. The CDR3 extends over 14 amino acids. CDR3: CATSSGTGSQPQHF. CDR3 DNA: TGTGCCACTTCGTCCGGGACAGGGTCCCAGCCCCAGCATTTT.

The table lists this clone with a count of one. The chain couples TRBV6-5 to TRBJ1-1, with D possibly matching TRBD1 (6 bases). Trimming took off 6 bases at V and 6 bases at J, with 14 bases between the two ends. Germline V gives CDR1 MNHEY, CDR2 SVGAGI. The CDR3 consists of 13 residues. CDR3 sequence reads: CASRKTGIPEAFF. CDR3 coding DNA: TGTGCCAGCAGGAAAACAGGGATCCCTGAAGCTTTCTTT.

The V and J genes are TRBV2 and TRBJ1-1; D not resolved. The V end lost 6 bases, the J end lost 3 bases, and 14 bases lay between the germline ends. Per the germline V gene, CDR1 is SNHLY and CDR2 is FYNNEI. The length of the CDR3 is 14 residues. CDR3 amino acids: CASRERRSDTEAFF. CDR3 DNA sequence: TGTGCCAGCAGGGAAAGGCGCAGCGACACTGAAGCTTTCTTT.

This clone was observed once. This chain links TRBV27 with TRBJ1-4, with 7 bases that match TRBD1. The CDR3 consists of 15 residues. With 5 bases clipped from V and 5 bases from J, the junction kept 8 bases outside the gene matches. Looked up from germline, CDR1 is MNHEY and CDR2 is SMNVEV (reference sequence). In DNA form, the CDR3 reads TGTGCCAGCAGTCAGGCCGGGACAGAGAATGAAAAACTGTTTTTT. Residues: CASSQAGTENEKLFF.

This clone was seen just once. The genes are TRBV7-9 and TRBJ2-1, with TRBD2 matching 10 bases. CDR3 length: 19 amino acids. Germline CDR1 SEHNR, CDR2 FQNEAQ (reference sequence). Trimming cost V 3 bases and J 1 base; bases outside gene matches: 12. This CDR3 is CASSLWGLAGAESYNEQFF. The CDR3 DNA is TGTGCCAGCAGCTTGTGGGGGCTAGCGGGGGCTGAATCCTACAATGAGCAGTTCTTC.

J is TRBJ1-5 and V is TRBV6-5, with a tentative D call TRBD1 (5 bases). The CDR3 sequence is 15 residues long. Germline CDR1 and CDR2: MNHEY and SVGAGI. Trimming stripped 6 bases from V and 0 bases from J, with 12 bases between. The CDR3 sequence is CASRQGRYSNQPQHF. As DNA, the CDR3 is TGTGCCAGCAGGCAGGGCAGATATAGCAATCAGCCCCAGCATTTT.

CDR3 nucleotides: TGTGCCAGCAGTGAAGTGACGGGTTCCTACAATGAGCAGTTCTTC. Protein: CASSEVTGSYNEQFF. This chain links TRBV6-1 with TRBJ2-1; D unclear. Germline V gene lookup returns CDR1 MNHNS and CDR2 SASEGT. Trimming took 1 base from V and 1 from J, leaving 8 bases between them. This CDR3 comprises 15 residues.

This chain joins TRBV10-3 and TRBJ2-7; 10 bases match TRBD1. Germline values: CDR1 ENHRY, CDR2 SYGVKD. J gave up 1 base and V 6 bases, and 6 bases lay outside the gene matches. This CDR3 spans 15 amino acids. The CDR3 loop is CAIRGGQGSSYEQYF. CDR3 nucleotide sequence: TGTGCCATCAGGGGGGGACAGGGGTCGTCCTACGAGCAGTACTTC.

At least ten counts were recorded for this clone. The CDR3 reads CSAGGRQSNEKLFF. The CDR3 DNA is TGCAGCGCCGGGGGAAGACAGTCCAATGAAAAACTGTTTTTT. The chain joins TRBV29-1 to TRBJ1-4, with a weak D call TRBD1 (5 bases). The CDR3 totals 14 residues. V was clipped by 7 bases and J by 5 bases, with 17 bases between them. Germline V gene lookup returns CDR1 SQVTM and CDR2 ANQGSEA.

The chain links TRBV19 to TRBJ2-2; TRBD1 might be the D (5 bases). The CDR3 loop spans 16 amino acids. Deletions cut 6 bases from V and 2 bases from J, with 16 bases between. Germline loops: CDR1 LNHDA, CDR2 SQIVND (reference sequence). The CDR3 region is CASSPASRGNTGELFF. In nucleotides, the CDR3 is TGTGCCAGTAGCCCTGCGAGTAGGGGAAACACCGGGGAGCTGTTTTTT.